The present entry profiles one TCR beta chain with its context. The antigen this receptor binds is unknown. Base qualities were left out, and no much larger clone turns up one base away. This record comes from a study of shared clonotypes between healthy human individuals (dated by TCRdb to the early 2020s). Notes on the research overall: The cohort comprised two women and a few men aged 18 to 49 years. Leukapheresis yielded between about 0.9 and 9.5 billion PBMCs per donor. For each donor, three plates each were used for CD4 naive and CD4 memory, two plates were used for CD8 naive, and one plate was used for CD8 memory. The study deeply sequenced blood TCR repertoires of about 5 healthy adults to estimate repertoire size and the extent of clonotype sharing between individuals. Libraries were prepared and TCR repertoires were sequenced by different laboratories using diverse techniques, in order to increase sequencing depth and limit assay-specific biases. Overall results and qualifications from the work: Even with the large sequencing depth, rarefaction of the sorted-subset datasets indicated that sequencing was incomplete. Naive subsets generally had larger estimated clonotype richness than memory subsets. Approximately 5% of naive CD4, 3.5% of naive CD8, roughly 2.5% of memory CD4, and around 0.4% of memory CD8 clonotypes were shared across four donors. Pairwise subsampling led to the expectation that sequencing depth would affect the degree of clonotype sharing among donors. Compared with non-shared clonotypes, the clonotypes found in all four sorted-subset donors had higher generation probabilities. Only blood was sampled, and tissue TCR repertoires likely differ from those in blood. Because the study included a small number of donors, the genetic and exposure-history diversity represented was limited.

Using the deep immunoSEQ assay, TCR CDR3 regions were amplified from genomic DNA by multiplex PCR. Extracted genomic DNA from each cell subset was spread evenly across all wells of several immunoSEQ 96-well plates, with each plate serving as a replicate. Each replicate PCR for sorted subsets received around 200 ng genomic DNA, equal to about 29,000 T cell genomes. The purified libraries were quantified using a Qubit 3.0 fluorometer, sized with a Bioanalyzer 2100, and then quantified again using the KAPA Library Quantification kit. Each immunoSEQ 96-well plate was sequenced on its own single-read 150-cycle Illumina NextSeq 550 flow cell. Under the source paper's analysis protocol: The immunoSEQ output contained only junctional sequences without quality scores, so filtering could not match that applied to full-length reads. To assign V/J genes and CDR3, sequences were annotated against IMGT germline references using PyIR, a Python wrapper for IgBLAST v1.9. Reads were removed for weak V/J assignments (E-value above 1e-6), missing CDR3, stop codons, out-of-frame junctions, or ambiguous translated residues. V3J clonotypes were defined as sequences sharing the same inferred V gene, J gene, and CDR3 amino acid sequence. To compute the percentage overlap between repertoires, the number of shared unique clonotypes was divided by the size of the smaller repertoire. Repertoire richness was assessed with RTK rarefaction, the Chao1 estimator, and Recon v2.1 estimates of unobserved clonotypes. For all TCRbeta clonotypes obtained by the gDNA method from several donors, generation probabilities were computed with OLGA. Entries here come from immuneACCESS through TCRdb and include only in-frame sequences with V and J called. Some clones fail to appear in such tables; in the studies checked, an unresolved V gene covers under half of the shortfall, and the cause of the remainder is unknown. Clone size and the V and J calls come from that table; the DNA yielded D and trimming. Here the sample has around 2,000,000 clones; 85% to 95% occur a single time. Of the sample, around 1.7% falls within the top ten clones.

Spanning cysteine to phenylalanine, the CDR3 consists of 14 amino acids. The sequence is cut down to CDR3 DNA, 42 bases in frame from base 1. Taken from the germline V gene, the CDR1 and CDR2 loops are MGHRA and YSYEKL. At the junction V is shortened by 3 bases and J by 4 bases, with 10 bases in between. CD8 naive samples were obtained by positive selection for CCR7 among CD45RO-negative cells, yielding a CD45RA+CCR7+ population from which TemRA cells were excluded. Healthy HIV-negative adults with no recently reported acute infections or vaccinations were included as donors. All donors were Caucasian adults living in Nashville, Tennessee, USA. Blood was obtained by leukapheresis, after which PBMCs were separated by Ficoll-Histopaque density gradient centrifugation and cryopreserved in liquid nitrogen vapor phase. Analytical flow cytometry was used to check the purity and quantity of each magnetically sorted T cell population. Each sorted fraction had its genomic DNA isolated and then quantified by UV absorbance on a Nanodrop 2000c.

Sequenced input: naive CD8+ T cells from PBMCs. What the cell subset or site label conveys for this sample: CD45RA+CCR7+. This sequence was found in a man aged 18 to 29 in good health. Some clones in this sample may be carry-over from other donors' samples. The V and J genes are TRBV4-1 and TRBJ2-1; confidence is insufficient to name the D gene. The CDR3 protein is CASSQSVKYNEQFF. The nucleotide sequence is given as TGCGCCAGCAGCCAGAGTGTAAAGTACAATGAGCAGTTCTTC.